These 20 T cell receptor beta chains originate from one sample sequenced in a study of beta chain features in type 1 diabetes. The entirety of the isolated RNA underwent reverse transcription, so expressed TCRB transcripts were sequenced. Libraries were prepared by immunoSEQ multiplex PCR; TCRdb keeps only in-frame clonotypes and omits some of them. This sample has 350,000 to 450,000 clones, with more than 12% found just once. Sequencing was done on a sample of naive CD4+ T cells from blood. The origin of the receptors is a woman aged 18-29 years in good health.

The rearrangement uses TRBV28 and TRBJ2-4; no clear D gene. In germline, CDR1 is MDHEN, CDR2 SYDVKM. Trimming took off 3 bases at V and 0 bases at J, with 9 bases between the two ends. The CDR3 has 15 residues. The CDR3 DNA reads as TGTGCCAGCAGTTTGAGAATTATAGCCAAAAACATTCAGTACTTC. It encodes CASSLRIIAKNIQYF. The full variable domain, its missing parts supplied by reference TRBV28 and TRBJ2-4, is DVKVTQSSRYLVKRTGEKVFLECVQDMDHENMFWYRQDPGLGLRLIYFSYDVKMKEKGDIPEGYSVSREKKERFSLILESASTNQTSMYLCASSLRIIAKNIQYFGAGTRLSVL.

This rearrangement joins TRBV5-6 to TRBJ2-1, with 11 bases lining up with TRBD2. The CDR3 is 16 residues long. V lost 4 bases, J lost 8 bases, and 11 bases stayed unmatched. Germline V gene lookup returns CDR1 SGHDT and CDR2 YYEEEE. The CDR3 DNA follows: TGTGCCAGCAGCCCGCCGGGACTAGCGGAGGGGGATGAGCAGTTCTTC. It yields the protein CASSPPGLAEGDEQFF.

This clone was counted a few times. The V and J genes are TRBV10-2 and TRBJ2-3; 7 nucleotides match TRBD1. CDR3 length: 15 residues. With V trimmed by 5 bases and J by 1 base, 6 bases remained unmatched. CDR1 WSHSY and CDR2 SAAADI come from the germline V gene. As DNA, the CDR3 is TGCGCCAGCAGTAGACAGGGAACGGGCACAGATACGCAGTATTTT. Its protein product is CASSRQGTGTDTQYF.

The chain links TRBV28 to TRBJ2-7, with 7 bases aligning to TRBD2. The ends lost 1 base at V and 2 bases at J; junction bases unmatched: 8. Germline CDR1 MDHEN, CDR2 SYDVKM. The CDR3 spans 16 residues. This CDR3 is CASSLSDGLGPYEQYF. CDR3 in DNA: TGTGCCAGCAGTTTATCCGACGGACTAGGACCCTACGAGCAGTACTTC.

The chain couples TRBV7-9 to TRBJ2-7; D possibly corresponds to TRBD1 (6 bases). V was pared by 10 bases and J by 6 bases, with 13 bases between. There are 11 residues in the CDR3. The V gene's germline CDR1 is SEHNR and CDR2 FQNEAQ (reference sequence). CDR3 sequence reads: CATEQGTEQYF. The CDR3 region has the DNA TGTGCCACAGAACAGGGAACCGAGCAGTACTTC.

This clone occurred a few times. The J gene is TRBJ2-5, the V gene TRBV18; 7 bases are shared with TRBD1. CDR3 length: 14 residues. Germline CDR1 KGHSH, CDR2 LQKENI. Unmatched junction bases numbered 3, after V lost 5 bases and J lost 0 bases. CDR3 amino acids: CASSSTGYQETQYF. CDR3 bases: TGTGCCAGCTCATCGACAGGGTACCAAGAGACCCAGTACTTC.

This clone was observed a few times. The genes are TRBV5-8 and TRBJ2-7, with D uncertain. V gave up 4 bases and J gave up 2 bases, with 22 bases separating them. The CDR3 contains 17 residues. Germline V gene lookup returns CDR1 SGHTS and CDR2 YDEGEE. CDR3 loop: CASSLTGDSNPTYEQYF. CDR3 nucleotide sequence: TGTGCCAGCAGCCTGACTGGAGACTCTAATCCGACCTACGAGCAGTACTTC.

This clone appeared a few times. In the same sample, other DNA sequences code for this CDR3. The chain joins TRBV18 to TRBJ2-7; 11 bases agree with TRBD2. Trimming at V came to 2 bases and at J to 3 bases, leaving 3 bases not matched to a gene. The CDR3 totals 15 residues. Germline CDR1 reads KGHSH; CDR2 reads LQKENI. CDR3 amino acids: CASSPGTSGSYEQYF. The CDR3 DNA is TGTGCCAGCTCACCAGGTACTAGCGGGAGCTACGAGCAGTACTTC.

The gene calls are TRBV6-5 and TRBJ2-7; 12 bases are shared with TRBD2. This CDR3 spans 14 amino acids. Trimming took 9 bases from V and 2 from J; bases not matched to a gene: 5. The germline V gene encodes CDR1 MNHEY and CDR2 SVGAGI. CDR3 nucleotide sequence: TGTGCCAGTTCTAGCGGGAGGGCCACCTACGAGCAGTACTTC. Translating it yields CASSSGRATYEQYF.

The rearrangement joins TRBV6-5 to TRBJ2-4; D uncertain. This CDR3 is 15 amino acids long. Germline CDR1 is MNHEY and CDR2 is SVGAGI. V was trimmed by 0 bases and J by 0 bases, leaving 6 bases between them. DNA for the CDR3: TGTGCCAGCAGTTACTCGAACAGAGCCAAAAACATTCAGTACTTC. This codes for CASSYSNRAKNIQYF.

This chain joins TRBV5-4 and TRBJ2-7; 11 nucleotides align to TRBD2. This CDR3 comprises 15 residues. With V trimmed by 4 bases and J by 2 bases, 5 bases remained unmatched. Germline V lookup: CDR1 SGHNT, CDR2 YYREEE (reference sequence). CDR3: CASSPIAGGPYEQYF. The CDR3 nucleotides read TGTGCCAGCAGCCCGATAGCGGGAGGGCCCTACGAGCAGTACTTC.

Only a few counts were recorded for this clone. The same CDR3 also results from other DNA sequences found in this sample. The chain carries TRBV29-1 and TRBJ2-7, with 11 bases that match TRBD2. The CDR3 covers 15 residues. Germline V gives CDR1 SQVTM, CDR2 ANQGSEA. The ends lost 4 bases at V and 0 bases at J; junction bases unmatched: 5. CDR3 DNA sequence: TGCAGCGTTGGCCGTACTAGCGGGAGCTCCTACGAGCAGTACTTC. Its translation is CSVGRTSGSSYEQYF.

This chain uses TRBV11-2 with TRBJ1-2; 10 nucleotides align to TRBD1. Trimming took 5 bases from V and 3 from J; bases not matched to a gene: 12. The CDR3 sequence is 17 residues long. Germline CDR1 reads SGHAT; CDR2 reads FQNNGV. Here the CDR3 DNA reads TGTGCCAGCAGCCGGAGAGACAGGGGGCGGAGGGACTATGGCTACACCTTC. It specifies CASSRRDRGRRDYGYTF.

This clone turned up a few times. The rearrangement uses TRBV29-1 and TRBJ2-1; 9 nucleotides line up with TRBD1. CDR3 size: 14 residues. Germline V gene lookup returns CDR1 SQVTM and CDR2 ANQGSEA. Germline trimming cut 6 bases from V and 3 bases from J; bases unmatched to any gene: 6. CDR3 loop: CSVSRDRDYNEQFF. CDR3 DNA sequence: TGCAGCGTATCCCGGGACAGGGACTACAATGAGCAGTTCTTC.

This clone occurred once. The chain employs TRBV18 and TRBJ1-2, with a possible D match to TRBD1 (6 bases). The germline V gene encodes CDR1 KGHSH and CDR2 LQKENI. The ends were cut back, 0 bases at V and 8 bases at J, with 10 bases in the middle. The CDR3 has 13 residues. The CDR3 DNA sequence: TGTGCCAGCTCACCACCTAACAGGGAGGGCTACACCTTC. Translated: CASSPPNREGYTF.

In its sample, this clone was seen a few times. The chain is built from TRBV5-1 and TRBJ2-7, with 8 positions matching TRBD1. CDR3 length: 14 residues. Germline V gene sequence: CDR1 SGHRS, CDR2 YFSETQ. The V gene end was trimmed by 4 bases and the J gene end by 5 bases; junction bases not matched to a gene: 8. The CDR3 protein is CASSPGGGGDEQYF. CDR3 sequence (DNA): TGCGCCAGCAGCCCAGGGGGCGGCGGGGACGAGCAGTACTTC. Looking up the rest from reference TRBV5-1 and TRBJ2-7 gives the full variable domain: KAGVTQTPRYLIKTRGQQVTLSCSPISGHRSVSWYQQTPGQGLQFLFEYFSETQRNKGNFPGRFSGRQFSNSRSEMNVSTLELGDSALYLCASSPGGGGDEQYFGPGTRLTVT.

The genes are TRBV5-1 and TRBJ2-1; 7 nucleotides line up with TRBD2. The germline V gene encodes CDR1 SGHRS and CDR2 YFSETQ. The ends lost 0 bases at V and 4 bases at J; junction bases unmatched: 4. The CDR3 runs 15 residues. CDR3 protein: CASSLEEREYNEQFF. CDR3 nucleotides: TGCGCCAGCAGCTTGGAGGAGCGGGAATACAATGAGCAGTTCTTC.

In this sample, this clone turned up a few times. This chain links TRBV7-2 with TRBJ2-3, with TRBD2 matching over 9 bases. Germline V CDR1 and CDR2: SGHTA, FQGNSA. CDR3 length equals 15 residues. J lost 5 bases, V lost 0 bases, and 3 bases had no gene match. The CDR3 sequence: CASSLASGRGDTQYF. DNA of the CDR3: TGTGCCAGCAGCTTAGCTAGCGGGAGAGGAGATACGCAGTATTTT. The whole variable domain, filled in from reference TRBV7-2 and TRBJ2-3, reads GAGVSQSPSNKVTEKGKDVELRCDPISGHTALYWYRQSLGQGLEFLIYFQGNSAPDKSGLPSDRFSAERTGGSVSTLTIQRTQQEDSAVYLCASSLASGRGDTQYFGPGTRLTVL.

This clone was detected only a few times. J is TRBJ2-7 and V is TRBV28; 12 bases agree with TRBD2. The CDR3 loop spans 16 amino acids. Germline V gene lookup returns CDR1 MDHEN and CDR2 SYDVKM. J was trimmed by 2 bases and V by 1 base; bases with no gene match: 3. This CDR3 is CASSLFLAGGTYEQYF. CDR3 coding DNA: TGTGCCAGCAGTTTATTTCTAGCGGGAGGGACCTACGAGCAGTACTTC.

The chain recombines TRBV23-1 with TRBJ1-5; a possible D gene is TRBD1 (6 bases). TRBV23-1 is filed as an ORF, its function uncertain. This CDR3 spans 19 amino acids. Between the trimmed V and J ends, which lost 4 bases and 2 bases, there was a span of 24 bases. The CDR3 loop reads CASSLLGLGAEKGNQPQHF. The DNA of the CDR3 is TGCGCCAGCAGTCTCCTGGGGTTGGGGGCGGAGAAAGGCAATCAGCCCCAGCATTTT.